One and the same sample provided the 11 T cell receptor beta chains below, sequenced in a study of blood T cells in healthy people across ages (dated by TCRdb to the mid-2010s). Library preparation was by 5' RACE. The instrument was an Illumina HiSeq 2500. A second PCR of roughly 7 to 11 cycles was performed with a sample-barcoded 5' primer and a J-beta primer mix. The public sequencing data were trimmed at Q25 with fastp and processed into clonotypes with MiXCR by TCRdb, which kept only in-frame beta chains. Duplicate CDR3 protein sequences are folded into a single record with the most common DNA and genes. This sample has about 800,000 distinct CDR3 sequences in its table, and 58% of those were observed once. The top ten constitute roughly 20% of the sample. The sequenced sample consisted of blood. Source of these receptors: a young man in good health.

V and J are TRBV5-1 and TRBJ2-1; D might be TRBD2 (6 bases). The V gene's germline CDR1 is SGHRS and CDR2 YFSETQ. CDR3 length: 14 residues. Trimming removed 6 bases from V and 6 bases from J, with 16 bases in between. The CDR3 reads CASIGGTPGNEQFF. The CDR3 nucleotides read TGCGCCAGCATCGGCGGGACCCCCGGCAATGAGCAGTTCTTC.

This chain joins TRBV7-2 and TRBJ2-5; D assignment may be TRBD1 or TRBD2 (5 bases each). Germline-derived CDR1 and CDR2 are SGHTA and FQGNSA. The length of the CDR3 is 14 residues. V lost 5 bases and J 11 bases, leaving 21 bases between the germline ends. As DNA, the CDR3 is TGTGCCAGCAGCCCAACCCCAGGGACCGGAGAGCAGTACTTC. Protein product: CASSPTPGTGEQYF.

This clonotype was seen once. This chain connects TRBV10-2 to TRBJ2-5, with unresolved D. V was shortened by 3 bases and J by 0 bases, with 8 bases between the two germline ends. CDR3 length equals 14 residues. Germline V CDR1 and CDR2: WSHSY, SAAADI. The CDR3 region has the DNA TGCGCCAGCAGTGAACCATTTGACCAAGAGACCCAGTACTTC. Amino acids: CASSEPFDQETQYF.

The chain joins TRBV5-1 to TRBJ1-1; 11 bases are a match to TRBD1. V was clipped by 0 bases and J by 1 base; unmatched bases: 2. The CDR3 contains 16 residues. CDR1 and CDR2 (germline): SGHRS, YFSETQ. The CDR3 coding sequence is TGCGCCAGCAGCTTGGGGGGGACAGGGGGGAACACTGAAGCTTTCTTT. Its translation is CASSLGGTGGNTEAFF.

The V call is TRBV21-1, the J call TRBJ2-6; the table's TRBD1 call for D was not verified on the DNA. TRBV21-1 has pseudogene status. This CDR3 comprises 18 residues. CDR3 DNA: TGTGCCAGCAGCGACTGGGACAGGGGTTTCTCTGGGGCCAACGTCCTGACTTTC. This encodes CASSDWDRGFSGANVLTF.

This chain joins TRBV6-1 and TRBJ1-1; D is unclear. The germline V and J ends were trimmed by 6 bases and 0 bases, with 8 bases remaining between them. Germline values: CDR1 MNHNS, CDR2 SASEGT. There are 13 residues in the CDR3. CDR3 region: CASREAMNTEAFF. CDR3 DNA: TGTGCCAGCAGAGAGGCAATGAACACTGAAGCTTTCTTT.

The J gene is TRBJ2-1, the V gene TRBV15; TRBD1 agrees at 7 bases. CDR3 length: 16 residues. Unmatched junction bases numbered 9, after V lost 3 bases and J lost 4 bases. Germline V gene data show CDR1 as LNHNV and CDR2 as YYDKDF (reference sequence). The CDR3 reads CATSRAGQERYNEQFF. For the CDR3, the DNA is TGTGCCACCAGCAGGGCTGGACAGGAACGATACAATGAGCAGTTCTTC.

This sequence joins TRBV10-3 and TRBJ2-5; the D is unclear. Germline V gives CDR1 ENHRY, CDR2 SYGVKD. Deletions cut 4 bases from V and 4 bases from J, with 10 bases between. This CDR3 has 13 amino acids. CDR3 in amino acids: CAISGVVGETQYF. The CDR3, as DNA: TGTGCCATCAGTGGGGTAGTAGGAGAGACCCAGTACTTC.

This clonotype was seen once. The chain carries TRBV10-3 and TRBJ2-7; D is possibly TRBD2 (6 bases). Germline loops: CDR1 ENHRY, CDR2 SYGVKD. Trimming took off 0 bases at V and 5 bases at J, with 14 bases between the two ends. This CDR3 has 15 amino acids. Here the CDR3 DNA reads TGTGCCATCAGTGAGTCTGATAGGGAGGTCGACGAGCAGTACTTC. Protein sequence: CAISESDREVDEQYF.

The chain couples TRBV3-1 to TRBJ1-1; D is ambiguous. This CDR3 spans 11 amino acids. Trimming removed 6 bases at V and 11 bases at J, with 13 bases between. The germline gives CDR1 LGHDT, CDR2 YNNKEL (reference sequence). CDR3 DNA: TGTGCCAGCAGTCACTCCCAATTGGCTTTCTTT. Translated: CASSHSQLAFF.

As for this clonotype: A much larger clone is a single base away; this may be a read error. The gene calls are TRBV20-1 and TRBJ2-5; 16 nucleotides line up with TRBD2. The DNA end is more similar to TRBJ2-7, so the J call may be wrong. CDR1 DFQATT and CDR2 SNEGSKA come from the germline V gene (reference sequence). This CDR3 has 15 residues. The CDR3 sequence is CSATGTSGRGYEQYV. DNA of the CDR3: TGCAGTGCGACCGGGACTAGCGGGAGGGGATACGAGCAGTACGTC.